This entry is about one T cell receptor beta chain. The antigen is undetermined. The entry originates in a study of cytomegalovirus exposure and HLA in healthy donors. For the study at large: Falling in the Caucasian-associated ancestry cluster were about 80% of approximately 400 genotyped donors. Whole-study results and caveats: Follow-up analysis found HLA locus-dependent TCR association rates, highest for DRB1 and lowest for HLA-C. A missense variant in DCLRE1C was later tied to TCR beta V- and J-gene trimming. Rarity marked most TCR sequences, yet some public TCRs occurred in many donors.

Primers for the PCR totalled 60 Vbeta and 13 Jbeta. TCRdb's copy holds only in-frame clones and misses some; the assay was immunoSEQ multiplex PCR. The profile covers about 270,000 clones, with approximately 90% appearing a single time and less than 4.5% taken by the ten largest. Unmatched junction bases numbered 1, after V lost 4 bases and J lost 6 bases. The CDR3 is made up of 12 amino acids. Germline CDR1 is SGHTA and CDR2 is FQGTGA. The sequencing input was PBMCs. This receptor was identified in a man between 35 and 55 years old in good health and CMV-seropositive. The chain is built from TRBV7-3 and TRBJ2-7, with TRBD1 matching over 9 bases. CDR3 nucleotides: TGTGCCAGCAGCTCGACAGGGGGCGAGCAGTACTTC. Its translation is CASSSTGGEQYF.